The 25 T cell receptor beta chains in this list originate from one sample, sequenced in a study of CD8 T cells in ankylosing spondylitis. Using its own MiXCR run on the 5' RACE reads, TCRdb lists one record per CDR3 protein. The repertoire holds roughly 39,000 distinct CDR3 sequences, less than 3% seen once, with 4.6% in the top ten. The source material was blood, either unsorted or a sorted T cell fraction (not recorded which). These receptors were obtained from a male donor with ankylosing spondylitis or in good health (not recorded which).

This clonotype was counted ten times or more. The genes are TRBV9 and TRBJ2-5; D is undetermined. The CDR3 totals 13 residues. Germline V gives CDR1 SGDLS, CDR2 YYNGEE. Trimming cost V 0 bases and J 3 bases, with 6 bases left between them. CDR3 DNA sequence: TGTGCCAGCAGCGTAGGGGCCGAAGAGACCCAGTACTTC. It codes for CASSVGAEETQYF.

This clonotype was seen more than once but under ten times. This rearrangement joins TRBV9 to TRBJ2-3; possible D gene TRBD2, 6 bases. The CDR3 totals 15 residues. The germline V and J ends were trimmed by 5 bases and 2 bases, with 15 bases remaining between them. Germline loops: CDR1 SGDLS, CDR2 YYNGEE. In DNA form, the CDR3 reads TGTGCCAGCAGTACCCGGGACTTCCACACAGATACGCAGTATTTT. This encodes CASSTRDFHTDTQYF.

This clonotype came up many times. The chain couples TRBV9 to TRBJ2-5; TRBD1 agrees at 11 bases. The J segment lost 2 bases and the V segment lost 0 bases, leaving 6 bases of the junction unmatched. The CDR3 covers 17 residues. Germline CDR1 reads SGDLS; CDR2 reads YYNGEE. The CDR3 is CASSVAGGTGGQETQYF. As DNA, the CDR3 is TGTGCCAGCAGCGTAGCTGGCGGGACAGGGGGGCAAGAGACCCAGTACTTC.

At least ten counts were recorded for this clonotype. V usage is TRBV9 and J usage is TRBJ2-1, with D maybe TRBD2 (6 bases). The CDR3 totals 15 residues. Germline V gene sequence: CDR1 SGDLS, CDR2 YYNGEE. V dropped 4 bases and J dropped 6 bases, with 17 bases sitting between them. CDR3 sequence (DNA): TGTGCCAGCAGCCCCACTCCGGGAGTAGGCAATGAGCAGTTCTTC. Translating gives CASSPTPGVGNEQFF.

Ten or more counts support this clonotype. The genes are TRBV9 and TRBJ2-1, with a possible D match to TRBD1 (5 bases). In germline, CDR1 is SGDLS, CDR2 YYNGEE. This CDR3 is built from 12 residues. Trimming removed 4 bases at V and 9 bases at J, with 11 bases between. The DNA for the CDR3 is TGTGCCAGCAGCTCAGGGTTCGGTGAGCAGTTCTTC. It encodes CASSSGFGEQFF. The full variable domain, rest sourced from reference TRBV9 and TRBJ2-1, is DSGVTQTPKHLITATGQRVTLRCSPRSGDLSVYWYQQSLDQGLQFLIQYYNGEERAKGNILERFSAQQFPDLHSELNLSSLELGDSALYFCASSSGFGEQFFGPGTRLTVL.

This clonotype has ten or more counts. The chain links TRBV9 to TRBJ2-3; D is uncertain. Trimming cost V 0 bases and J 2 bases, with 10 bases left between them. There are 15 residues in the CDR3. Germline values: CDR1 SGDLS, CDR2 YYNGEE. CDR3 coding DNA: TGTGCCAGCAGCGTAGGTCTACCCCTCACAGATACGCAGTATTTT. It codes for CASSVGLPLTDTQYF.

Many counts were recorded for this clonotype. This chain uses TRBV9 with TRBJ2-2, with 7 bases lining up with TRBD2. Germline CDR1 SGDLS, CDR2 YYNGEE. This CDR3 is 16 amino acids long. V shed 3 bases and J 0 bases; nucleotides not matched to a gene: 5. CDR3 region: CASSAKAGPNTGELFF. CDR3 nucleotides: TGTGCCAGCAGCGCTAAAGCGGGACCGAACACCGGGGAGCTGTTTTTT.

This clonotype was counted many times. V usage is TRBV9 and J usage is TRBJ2-7; 9 bases match TRBD2. The V segment lost 4 bases and the J segment 0 bases; nucleotides outside the gene matches: 2. This CDR3 comprises 14 residues. CDR1 and CDR2 from the germline V gene are SGDLS and YYNGEE. The CDR3 DNA reads as TGTGCCAGCAGCCCGGGACTAGCCTCCTACGAGCAGTACTTC. Amino acids: CASSPGLASYEQYF.

This clonotype was observed at least ten times. This chain uses TRBV9 with TRBJ2-7, with D perhaps matching TRBD1 or TRBD2 (5 bases each). Trimming took off 4 bases at V and 2 bases at J, with 19 bases between the two ends. The CDR3 spans 16 residues. The germline CDR1 and CDR2 sequences are SGDLS and YYNGEE. The CDR3 region has the DNA TGTGCCAGCAGCCGCCAGGGTGGAGCGGCAACCTACGAGCAGTACTTC. It encodes CASSRQGGAATYEQYF. Drawing the rest from reference TRBV9 and TRBJ2-7, the complete variable domain is DSGVTQTPKHLITATGQRVTLRCSPRSGDLSVYWYQQSLDQGLQFLIQYYNGEERAKGNILERFSAQQFPDLHSELNLSSLELGDSALYFCASSRQGGAATYEQYFGPGTRLTVT.

The table lists this clonotype with many counts. The rearrangement uses TRBV9 and TRBJ2-5; D tentatively reads TRBD1 or TRBD2 (5 bases each). Germline V gives CDR1 SGDLS, CDR2 YYNGEE. Trimming pared 2 bases from V and 5 bases from J, leaving 13 bases between. This CDR3 comprises 14 residues. The CDR3 region has the DNA TGTGCCAGCAGCGTCCGGGACCAGTATGAGACCCAGTACTTC. This gives the protein CASSVRDQYETQYF. Variable domain in full (rest from reference TRBV9 and TRBJ2-5): DSGVTQTPKHLITATGQRVTLRCSPRSGDLSVYWYQQSLDQGLQFLIQYYNGEERAKGNILERFSAQQFPDLHSELNLSSLELGDSALYFCASSVRDQYETQYFGPGTRLLVL.

This clonotype was detected many times. Here the CDR3 DNA reads TGTGCCAGCAGCGTAGAGGAGGTGAGGGGGGAGCAGTACTTC. Its protein is CASSVEEVRGEQYF. This chain joins TRBV9 and TRBJ2-7, with a weak D call TRBD1 (6 bases). Germline CDR1 SGDLS, CDR2 YYNGEE. The CDR3 consists of 14 residues. Trimming shortened V by 0 bases and J by 7 bases, and 14 bases separated the two germline ends.

There are many counts of this clonotype. The V call is TRBV9, the J call TRBJ2-6, with D perhaps matching TRBD2 (5 bases). V lost 4 bases and J 0 bases, leaving 17 bases between the germline ends. CDR1 and CDR2 (germline): SGDLS, YYNGEE. The CDR3 loop spans 18 amino acids. The CDR3 DNA is TGTGCCAGCAGCTCAGGAGGCCCGGGTAGCTCTGGGGCCAACGTCCTGACTTTC. Amino acid sequence: CASSSGGPGSSGANVLTF.

This clonotype was picked up many times. The chain combines TRBV9 with TRBJ2-1; D call uncertain. V was clipped by 1 base and J by 0 bases, with 8 bases between them. CDR3 size: 15 residues. CDR1 is SGDLS, CDR2 YYNGEE, per germline. The CDR3 DNA reads TGTGCCAGCAGCGTATCCCTTAGCTCCTACAATGAGCAGTTCTTC. Its protein product is CASSVSLSSYNEQFF.

This clonotype was seen repeatedly, ten times or more. V and J are TRBV9 and TRBJ1-1, with a possible D match to TRBD1 (5 bases). The germline V and J ends were trimmed by 0 bases and 2 bases, with 14 bases remaining between them. The CDR3 has 16 residues. Germline V gene data show CDR1 as SGDLS and CDR2 as YYNGEE. The CDR3 nucleotides read TGTGCCAGCAGCGTAGATGTGGGGAGGGGAAACACTGAAGCTTTCTTT. Translation: CASSVDVGRGNTEAFF.

This clonotype was recorded at least ten times. This sequence joins TRBV9 and TRBJ1-1, with 8 bases matching TRBD1. V trimming: 3 bases; J trimming: 4 bases; junction bases outside the gene matches: 2. CDR3 size: 13 residues. Germline lookup yields CDR1 SGDLS and CDR2 YYNGEE. The CDR3 reads CASSATGGTEAFF. CDR3 sequence (DNA): TGTGCCAGCAGCGCCACAGGGGGCACTGAAGCTTTCTTT.

By share, this clonotype counts as medium-sized. The chain couples TRBV9 to TRBJ2-5; 9 nucleotides match TRBD2. The CDR3 length is 15 residues. The V segment lost 4 bases and the J segment 5 bases; nucleotides outside the gene matches: 9. From germline, CDR1 is SGDLS and CDR2 YYNGEE. DNA of the CDR3: TGTGCCAGCAGCCGGCGAGCGGGAGGAAGTGAGACCCAGTACTTC. It specifies CASSRRAGGSETQYF.

This clonotype was seen repeatedly, ten times or more. The chain is built from TRBV9 and TRBJ1-2, with 8 bases aligning to TRBD1. The CDR3 totals 14 residues. The V gene's germline CDR1 is SGDLS and CDR2 YYNGEE. V shed 4 bases, J shed 4 bases, and the junction held 6 bases outside the gene matches. In DNA form, the CDR3 reads TGTGCCAGCAGCCCCGGACAGGGTGGCTATGGCTACACCTTC. Amino acids: CASSPGQGGYGYTF.

The table lists this clonotype with many counts. The V and J genes are TRBV9 and TRBJ2-5; perhaps TRBD1 as D (6 bases). The germline V and J ends were trimmed by 5 bases and 5 bases, with 22 bases remaining between them. This CDR3 contains 16 residues. Looked up from germline, CDR1 is SGDLS and CDR2 is YYNGEE. The CDR3 DNA is TGTGCCAGCAGTCCTCGACCGGGACACGACAGGGAGACCCAGTACTTC. It translates to CASSPRPGHDRETQYF. The full variable domain, in which reference TRBV9 and TRBJ2-5 provide the parts outside the CDR3, is DSGVTQTPKHLITATGQRVTLRCSPRSGDLSVYWYQQSLDQGLQFLIQYYNGEERAKGNILERFSAQQFPDLHSELNLSSLELGDSALYFCASSPRPGHDRETQYFGPGTRLLVL.

There are many counts of this clonotype. V and J are TRBV9 and TRBJ2-5, with TRBD2 identical over 7 bases. The CDR3 length is 15 residues. Germline CDR1 is SGDLS and CDR2 is YYNGEE. V lost 0 bases to trimming and J lost 2 bases; unmatched junction nucleotides: 4. The CDR3, as DNA: TGTGCCAGCAGCGTAGATCCGGGAGGTCAAGAGACCCAGTACTTC. Protein product: CASSVDPGGQETQYF.

This clonotype was observed at least ten times. This chain joins TRBV9 and TRBJ2-1; TRBD2 matches at 7 bases. With 1 base clipped from V and 3 bases from J, the junction kept 10 bases outside the gene matches. Germline V CDR1 and CDR2: SGDLS, YYNGEE. CDR3 length equals 17 residues. CDR3 loop: CASSVTPSGTVYNEQFF. The DNA of the CDR3 is TGTGCCAGCAGCGTAACACCCAGCGGGACGGTCTACAATGAGCAGTTCTTC.

This clonotype has ten or more counts. V is TRBV9 and J is TRBJ1-5, with 7 bases that match TRBD1. The V gene's germline CDR1 is SGDLS and CDR2 YYNGEE. This CDR3 has 14 residues. The junction had 2 bases not matched to a gene; V was cut back by 3 bases and J by 2 bases. The CDR3 coding sequence is TGTGCCAGCAGCGCCGGACAGGGCAATCAGCCCCAGCATTTT. This encodes CASSAGQGNQPQHF.

This clonotype was recorded many times. The chain links TRBV9 to TRBJ2-6, with D possibly being TRBD1 (5 bases). The CDR3 totals 15 residues. The germline CDR1 and CDR2 sequences are SGDLS and YYNGEE. The ends were cut back, 1 base at V and 4 bases at J, with 9 bases in the middle. CDR3 region: CASSVQGMGANVLTF. For the CDR3, the DNA is TGTGCCAGCAGCGTACAGGGCATGGGGGCCAACGTCCTGACTTTC.

In its sample, this clonotype was seen a few times. With a much larger clone just one base away, this may be a read error. The chain carries TRBV9 and TRBJ2-4, with 8 bases aligning to TRBD1. CDR1 SGDLS and CDR2 YYNGEE come from the germline V gene. This CDR3 has 14 residues. The CDR3 nucleotides are TGTGCCAGCAGCGGACAGGGGTGGCAAAACGTTCAGTACTTC. This gives the protein CASSGQGWQNVQYF.

This clonotype was detected ten times or more. The gene calls are TRBV9 and TRBJ2-2; 7 bases align to TRBD1. The CDR3 has 14 residues. The V segment lost 4 bases and the J segment 6 bases; nucleotides outside the gene matches: 6. Looked up from germline, CDR1 is SGDLS and CDR2 is YYNGEE. This CDR3 reads CASSTRQGSGELFF. DNA of the CDR3: TGTGCCAGCAGCACAAGACAGGGATCCGGGGAGCTGTTTTTT.

This clonotype was observed many times. The V and J genes are TRBV9 and TRBJ1-1, with 7 bases aligning to TRBD1. Unmatched junction bases numbered 2, after V lost 0 bases and J lost 0 bases. The CDR3 loop spans 15 amino acids. CDR1 is SGDLS, CDR2 YYNGEE, per germline. CDR3 sequence reads: CASSVGTGVNTEAFF. The DNA for the CDR3 is TGTGCCAGCAGCGTAGGGACAGGAGTGAACACTGAAGCTTTCTTT.